The clone carrying this T cell receptor beta chain was found many times. Germline V gene data show CDR1 as MNHEY and CDR2 as SMNVEV (reference sequence). The CDR3 spans 13 residues. With 6 bases removed from V and 6 bases from J, the gap between germline ends came to 12 bases. The time point was: newly diagnosed GD, antithyroid drugs for less than 3 months. Following extraction of RNA from PBMCs, that RNA was used to make the TCR library. This sample stems from a study of regulatory T cells in long-lasting Graves disease. Construction of the TCR beta libraries employed iRepertoire HTBI primers in conjunction with Arm-PCR of CDR3 regions. In TCRdb, the multiplex PCR reads were re-called with MiXCR into one record per CDR3 protein. The table records roughly 420,000 distinct CDR3 sequences, less than 15% of them present only once. These data are also associated with another study on T cells in Graves' hyperthyroidism and ophthalmopathy.

This receptor was obtained from a woman aged 45 to 65 with Graves disease. This sequence joins TRBV27 and TRBJ1-5; D gene unclear. The sequencing here drew on peripheral blood mononuclear cells (PBMCs), taken at new diagnosis, from a patient treated with antithyroid drugs. The CDR3 nucleotides are TGTGCCAGCAGCCCCTATCTGGGTCAGCCCCAGCATTTT. Protein sequence: CASSPYLGQPQHF.